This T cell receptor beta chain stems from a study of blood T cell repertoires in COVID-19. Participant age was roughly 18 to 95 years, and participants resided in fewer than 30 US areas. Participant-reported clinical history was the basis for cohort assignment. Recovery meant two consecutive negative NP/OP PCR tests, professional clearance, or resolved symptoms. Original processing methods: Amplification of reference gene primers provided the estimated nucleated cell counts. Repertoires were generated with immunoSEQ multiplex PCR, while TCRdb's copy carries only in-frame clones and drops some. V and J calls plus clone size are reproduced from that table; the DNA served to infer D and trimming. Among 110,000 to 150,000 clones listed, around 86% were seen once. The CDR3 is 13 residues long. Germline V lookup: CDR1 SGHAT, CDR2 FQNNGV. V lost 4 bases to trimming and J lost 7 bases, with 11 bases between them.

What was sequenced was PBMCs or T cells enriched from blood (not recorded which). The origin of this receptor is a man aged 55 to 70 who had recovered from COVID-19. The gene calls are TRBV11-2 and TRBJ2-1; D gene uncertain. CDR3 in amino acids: CASSSGPPNEQFF. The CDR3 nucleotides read TGTGCCAGCAGCTCGGGTCCTCCGAATGAGCAGTTCTTC.